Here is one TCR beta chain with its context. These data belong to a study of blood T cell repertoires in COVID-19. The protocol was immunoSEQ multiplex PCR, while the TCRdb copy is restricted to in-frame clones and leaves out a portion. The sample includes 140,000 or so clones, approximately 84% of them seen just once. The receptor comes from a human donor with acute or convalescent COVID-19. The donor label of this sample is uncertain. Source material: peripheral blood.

DNA of the CDR3: TGTGCCTGGGGCTACAGGGGGCGAACAGATACGCAGTATTTT. It encodes CAWGYRGRTDTQYF. V and J are TRBV30 and TRBJ2-3, with 9 bases matching TRBD1. This CDR3 has 14 residues. Germline assignment: CDR1 GTSNPN and CDR2 SVGIG (reference sequence). Trimming removed 5 bases from V and 3 bases from J; junction bases left unmatched: 6.